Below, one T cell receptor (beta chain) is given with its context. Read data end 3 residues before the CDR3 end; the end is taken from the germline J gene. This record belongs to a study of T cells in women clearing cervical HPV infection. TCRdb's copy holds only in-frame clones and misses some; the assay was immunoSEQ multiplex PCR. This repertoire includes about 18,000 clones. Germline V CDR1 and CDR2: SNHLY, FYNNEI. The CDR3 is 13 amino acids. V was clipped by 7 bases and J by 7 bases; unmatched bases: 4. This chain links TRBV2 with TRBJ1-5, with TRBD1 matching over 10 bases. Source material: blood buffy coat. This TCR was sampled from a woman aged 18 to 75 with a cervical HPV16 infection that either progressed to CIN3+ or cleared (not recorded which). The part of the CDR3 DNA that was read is TGTGCCAGCAAAGGACAGGGGGAGCAGCCC. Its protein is CASKGQGEQP. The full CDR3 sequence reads CASKGQGEQPQHF. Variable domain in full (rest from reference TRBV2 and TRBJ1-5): EPEVTQTPSHQVTQMGQEVILRCVPISNHLYFYWYRQILGQKVEFLVSFYNNEISEKSEIFDDQFSVERPDGSNFTLKIRSTKLEDSAMYFCASKGQGEQPQHFGDGTRLSIL.